This entry is about one T cell receptor (beta chain). The CDR3 sequence is 12 residues long. V was trimmed by 3 bases and J by 6 bases, leaving 9 bases between them. In germline, CDR1 is MDHEN, CDR2 SYDVKM. Original methodology: Amplified reference gene primers provided the basis for estimating nucleated cell counts. Sequenced by immunoSEQ multiplex PCR; TCRdb stores in-frame clones only, minus some. D and trimming were read from the DNA, whereas the V and J calls and clone size are those reported in that table. The table records under 400,000 clones, 90% of them present only once. The data originate from a study of blood T cell repertoires in COVID-19. Overall study context: Samples taken during acute and convalescent COVID-19 were collected in the United States, Italy and Spain. Nucleic acid was either cDNA or gDNA, and it came from T cells, B-cell-depleted T cells, or PBMCs.

The clonotype was recovered from a man aged 18 to 30 with active or convalescent COVID-19. The chain combines TRBV28 with TRBJ2-7, with unresolved D. Sample: peripheral blood. The chain's CDR3 is CASSFVLGEQYF. CDR3 DNA sequence: TGTGCCAGCAGTTTTGTCCTCGGCGAGCAGTACTTC.